This entry is about one T cell receptor beta chain. CDR1 SGHRS and CDR2 YFSETQ come from the germline V gene. CDR3 length: 13 residues. The V end was cut by 4 bases, the J end by 4 bases, with 11 bases between. The data originate from a study of T cell responses to AZD1222 COVID-19 vaccine. The protocol was immunoSEQ multiplex PCR, while the TCRdb copy is restricted to in-frame clones and leaves out a portion. The table records more than 250,000 clones, 85% to 95% of them present only once. Specimen: peripheral blood, collected on day 0 of AZD1222 vaccination. V and J are TRBV5-1 and TRBJ2-5; D is unresolved. The receptor's source is an adult in good health. The CDR3, as DNA: TGCGCCAGCAGCGTCTCAGGTTTAGAGACCCAGTACTTC. Amino acid sequence: CASSVSGLETQYF.